These 32 T cell receptor beta chains were all obtained from the same sample, sequenced in a study of T cell clonality in common variable immunodeficiency. Measured with immunoSEQ multiplex PCR; TCRdb has only the in-frame clones, and not every one. This repertoire holds some 45,000 clones, and none appear only once. Sequenced sample: peripheral blood mononuclear cells. The receptors here all came from a person between 18 and 75 years old in good health.

The sample holds many counts of this clone. The read halts 3 residues ahead of the CDR3 end, with the missing end drawn from the germline J gene. The chain is built from TRBV7-2 and TRBJ1-2, with D perhaps TRBD1 (5 bases). The CDR3 runs 15 residues. CDR1 and CDR2 from the germline V gene are SGHTA and FQGNSA. Trimming took off 3 bases at V and 6 bases at J, with 17 bases between the two ends. CDR3 sequence: CASSFLSGQIDGYTF. The CDR3 DNA, read in part, is TGTGCCAGCAGCTTCCTGTCAGGGCAGATCGATGGC.

The table lists this clone with many counts. The DNA ends 3 residues before the CDR3 does, and the rest of the CDR3 is filled in from the germline J gene. The chain couples TRBV9 to TRBJ2-4, with 8 bases fitting TRBD1. The junction had 6 bases not matched to a gene; V was cut back by 3 bases and J by 7 bases. Germline CDR1 reads SGDLS; CDR2 reads YYNGEE. The CDR3 runs 14 residues. CDR3 DNA, as far as it was read: TGTGCCAGCAGCGACCCGACAGGGGCCAACATT. It specifies CASSDPTGANI. The whole CDR3 protein is CASSDPTGANIQYF.

This clone was seen at least ten times. CDR3 sequence reads: CSARVGSRTGEKLFF. CDR3 bases read: TGCAGTGCTAGAGTAGGTTCAAGGACAGGGGAAAAG. The chain joins TRBV20-1 to TRBJ2-2, with 9 bases that match TRBD1. The DNA ends 3 residues before the CDR3 does, and the rest of the CDR3 is filled in from the germline J gene. This CDR3 has 15 residues. Germline loops: CDR1 DFQATT, CDR2 SNEGSKA (reference sequence).

This clone showed up many times. The CDR3 reads CASSLAGAGTGGTYEQYF. Partial CDR3 DNA: TGTGCCAGCAGCTTAGCGGGTGCAGGGACAGGGGGCACCTACGAG. This chain connects TRBV7-2 to TRBJ2-7, with 12 bases fitting TRBD1. The read comes to an end 3 residues before the CDR3 does, leaving the germline J gene to fill in the end. From germline, CDR1 is SGHTA and CDR2 FQGNSA. The CDR3 length is 18 residues. The ends lost 0 bases at V and 2 bases at J; junction bases unmatched: 8. Variable domain in full (rest from reference TRBV7-2 and TRBJ2-7): GAGVSQSPSNKVTEKGKDVELRCDPISGHTALYWYRQSLGQGLEFLIYFQGNSAPDKSGLPSDRFSAERTGGSVSTLTIQRTQQEDSAVYLCASSLAGAGTGGTYEQYFGPGTRLTVT.

There are many counts of this clone. Incomplete CDR3 DNA: TGTGCCAGCAGCTTGGGGACTAGAAAAACAGATACG. It translates to CASSLGTRKTDT. The CDR3 as a whole reads CASSLGTRKTDTQYF. This chain uses TRBV11-2 with TRBJ2-3; 8 positions agree with TRBD2. The missing CDR3 end, 3 residues past where the read stops, is filled in from the germline J gene. This CDR3 spans 15 amino acids. V dropped 3 bases and J dropped 3; count of bases not matched to a gene: 5. The V gene's germline CDR1 is SGHAT and CDR2 FQNNGV.

This clone was observed many times. The read is 3 residues too short to cover the CDR3 end, so that end is filled in from the germline J gene. This rearrangement joins TRBV7-2 to TRBJ1-5, with TRBD1 matching 7 bases. Unmatched junction bases numbered 4, after V lost 5 bases and J lost 0 bases. Looked up from germline, CDR1 is SGHTA and CDR2 is FQGNSA. This CDR3 is built from 15 residues. The CDR3 bases that were read are TGTGCCAGCAGCCCGGGACAGTTTAGCAATCAGCCC. Amino acids: CASSPGQFSNQP. The full CDR3 is CASSPGQFSNQPQHF.

This clone was seen at least ten times. The read is 3 residues too short to cover the CDR3 end, so that end is filled in from the germline J gene. This chain joins TRBV5-1 and TRBJ1-1; D gene unclear. There are 13 residues in the CDR3. Trimming pared 0 bases from V and 3 bases from J, leaving 6 bases between. Germline V gene data show CDR1 as SGHRS and CDR2 as YFSETQ. Here the CDR3 reads CASSLGDYTEAFF. The covered CDR3 bases are TGCGCCAGCAGCTTGGGCGACTACACTGAA.

This clone was detected many times. The read stops 3 residues short of the end of the CDR3; the missing end is completed from the germline J gene. The chain joins TRBV9 to TRBJ2-2; D gene unclear. The CDR3 runs 14 residues. The V end lost 0 bases, the J end lost 3 bases, and 6 bases lay between the germline ends. CDR1 is SGDLS and CDR2 is YYNGEE in the germline V gene. The sequenced part of the CDR3 DNA is TGTGCCAGCAGCGTAGAGGTGGACACCGGGGAG. Its protein is CASSVEVDTGE. From start to end, the CDR3 is CASSVEVDTGELFF.

This clone was detected ten times or more. The read ends 3 residues early relative to the CDR3; the germline J gene fills the gap. The chain links TRBV14 to TRBJ2-1, with 8 bases aligning to TRBD2. The CDR3 contains 17 residues. Germline CDR1 SGHDN, CDR2 FVKESK. The ends lost 0 bases at V and 5 bases at J; junction bases unmatched: 9. CDR3 loop: CASSQDSGAAINNEQFF. The sequenced part of the CDR3 DNA is TGTGCCAGCAGCCAAGATAGCGGGGCAGCTATTAACAATGAG.

This clone was observed a few times. The read gets to within 3 residues of the CDR3 end, and the germline J gene fills in the rest. V usage is TRBV6-2 or TRBV6-3 and J usage is TRBJ1-4, with D unclear. Germline CDR1 and CDR2: MNHEY and SVGEGT. The CDR3 is made up of 12 amino acids. The sequenced part of the CDR3 DNA is TGTGCCAGCAGTTACCTATATTCACCA. Residues: CASSYLYSP. The entire CDR3 reads CASSYLYSPLFF.

This clone has ten or more counts. Coverage ceases 3 residues before the CDR3 finishes, and the germline J gene fills in the end. The chain links TRBV12-3 or TRBV12-4 to TRBJ2-5; 12 bases are a match to TRBD1. Losses at the gene ends were 5 bases for V and 5 bases for J; bases not matched to a gene: 6. CDR3 length: 15 amino acids. The CDR3: CASSRDRGREETQYF. Incomplete CDR3 DNA: TGTGCCAGCAGTCGGGACAGGGGGCGGGAGGAGACC.

This clone was recorded at least ten times. The read comes to an end 3 residues before the CDR3 does, leaving the germline J gene to fill in the end. The rearrangement uses TRBV7-9 and TRBJ2-2; 10 nucleotides match TRBD1. The germline V gene has CDR1 SEHNR and CDR2 FQNEAQ (reference sequence). The CDR3 has 14 residues. The sequenced part of the CDR3 DNA is TGTGCCAGCAGACCCGGGACAGGGGTTGAAAAG. Protein: CASRPGTGVEK. The CDR3 in its entirety is CASRPGTGVEKLFF.

At least ten counts were recorded for this clone. The CDR3 is cut off 3 residues early in the read; its end comes from the germline J gene. J is TRBJ2-2 and V is TRBV5-1, with a tentative D call TRBD1 (5 bases). This CDR3 is 15 amino acids long. Trimming pared 0 bases from V and 4 bases from J, leaving 10 bases between. CDR1 is SGHRS, CDR2 YFSETQ, per germline. The CDR3 region is CASSLVMGRTGELFF. CDR3 DNA, as far as it was read: TGCGCCAGCAGCTTGGTAATGGGGCGCACCGGGGAG.

To note about this clone: Germline and junction disagree at one end, which may indicate a read error. The observed sequence ends 3 residues before the CDR3 terminus, with the missing tail filled in from the germline J gene. This sample includes further DNA sequences coding for the same CDR3. The chain joins TRBV7-6 to TRBJ1-3; D remains unclear. This CDR3 is built from 15 residues. Per the germline V gene, CDR1 is SGHVS and CDR2 is FNYEAQ. The CDR3 DNA, read in part, is TGTGCCAGCAGCTTAGAGGGCTCCTCTGGAAACACG. It translates to CASSLEGSSGNT. The full-length CDR3 reads as CASSLEGSSGNTIYF. The full variable domain, completed using reference TRBV7-6 and TRBJ1-3, is GAGVSQSPRYKVTKRGQDVALRCDPISGHVSLYWYRQALGQGPEFLTYFNYEAQQDKSGLPNDRFSAERPEGSISTLTIQRTEQRDSAMYRCASSLEGSSGNTIYFGEGSWLTVV.

This clone has more than one count but fewer than ten. The read halts 3 residues ahead of the CDR3 end, with the missing end drawn from the germline J gene. The V and J genes are TRBV10-2 and TRBJ1-1; 7 bases map to TRBD1. J was trimmed by 6 bases and V by 3 bases; bases with no gene match: 7. Germline lookup yields CDR1 WSHSY and CDR2 SAAADI. The length of the CDR3 is 14 residues. The CDR3 region is CASSDDRDSAEAFF. The sequenced CDR3 bases are TGCGCCAGCAGTGACGACAGGGATTCTGCTGAA.

This clone was found many times. The CDR3 end lies 3 residues beyond the end of the read and is filled in from the germline J gene. The genes are TRBV18 and TRBJ1-2, with D hard to call. This CDR3 spans 13 amino acids. Germline loops: CDR1 KGHSH, CDR2 LQKENI. The CDR3 protein is CASSLQETRGYTF. CDR3 DNA, as far as it was read: TGTGCCAGCTCGCTGCAGGAGACGAGGGGC. The variable domain in full, completed from reference TRBV18 and TRBJ1-2, reads NAGVMQNPRHLVRRRGQEARLRCSPMKGHSHVYWYRQLPEEGLKFMVYLQKENIIDESGMPKERFSAEFPKEGPSILRIQQVVRGDSAAYFCASSLQETRGYTFGSGTRLTVV.

This clone was recorded many times. The read ends 3 residues shy of where the CDR3 ends; the end is completed using the germline J gene. The chain carries TRBV15 and TRBJ2-7; D gene unclear. This CDR3 spans 16 amino acids. Per germline, CDR1 LNHNV and CDR2 YYDKDF (reference sequence). The germline V and J ends were trimmed by 0 bases and 4 bases, with 16 bases remaining between them. CDR3 DNA (partial): TGTGCCACCAGCAGAGATGGAAGGGTTAATTTTTACGAG. Its protein is CATSRDGRVNFYE. The CDR3 in full is CATSRDGRVNFYEQYF.

This clone was seen ten or more times. The DNA ends 3 residues before the CDR3 does, and the rest of the CDR3 is filled in from the germline J gene. The chain links TRBV29-1 to TRBJ1-5; a possible D gene is TRBD1 (5 bases). The CDR3 loop spans 13 amino acids. V was pared by 5 bases and J by 2 bases, with 10 bases between. Per the germline V gene, CDR1 is SQVTM and CDR2 is ANQGSEA. The covered CDR3 bases are TGCAGCGTTTTTGGGGGGGGCAATCAGCCC. Protein sequence: CSVFGGGNQP. The entire CDR3 is CSVFGGGNQPQHF.

This clone was counted ten times or more. The CDR3 goes on 3 residues after the read ends, and that part is filled in from the germline J gene. The V call is TRBV7-2, the J call TRBJ2-1; D possibly corresponds to TRBD2 (7 bases). This CDR3 spans 14 amino acids. The germline V gene encodes CDR1 SGHTA and CDR2 FQGNSA. V was trimmed by 0 bases and J by 7 bases, leaving 10 bases between them. The CDR3 here is CASSLAGGLNEQFF. The DNA read from the CDR3 is TGTGCCAGCAGCTTAGCGGGGGGGCTAAATGAG.

This clone showed up many times. The CDR3 extends 3 residues past the end of the read, so its final part is completed from the germline J gene. The chain couples TRBV30 to TRBJ2-5; TRBD2 agrees at 8 bases. CDR1 GTSNPN and CDR2 SVGIG come from the germline V gene (reference sequence). V gave up 0 bases and J gave up 2 bases; unmatched junction bases: 5. The CDR3 spans 15 residues. The CDR3 here is CAWSVLAGFQETQYF. CDR3 DNA, as far as it was read: TGTGCCTGGAGTGTTCTAGCGGGTTTTCAAGAGACC.

A few counts support this clone. The read finishes 3 residues shy of the CDR3 end, and the germline J gene is used to complete it. This chain joins TRBV5-5 and TRBJ1-2; TRBD1 might be the D (5 bases). Germline V CDR1 and CDR2: SGHKS, YYEKEE (reference sequence). Between the trimmed V and J ends, which lost 0 bases and 4 bases, there was a span of 7 bases. The length of the CDR3 is 13 residues. CDR3 residues: CASSLGGLYGYTF. CDR3 bases read: TGTGCCAGCAGCTTGGGGGGCCTCTATGGC.

This clone was counted ten times or more. Read coverage stops 3 residues before the CDR3 terminus; the germline J gene supplies the remainder. The chain employs TRBV5-4 and TRBJ2-2, with 7 bases fitting TRBD1. The CDR3 consists of 13 residues. CDR1 and CDR2 from the germline V gene are SGHNT and YYREEE (reference sequence). The part of the CDR3 DNA that was read is TGTGCCAGCAGCAGGACAGGAGACTCACCG. Protein product: CASSRTGDSP. The complete CDR3 protein is CASSRTGDSPLFF.

This clone came up many times. The CDR3 bases that were read are TGTGCCTGGAGTGTTATGTCCACTGAA. Encoded protein: CAWSVMSTE. The full CDR3 reads CAWSVMSTEAFF. This rearrangement joins TRBV30 to TRBJ1-1; D not certain. Read coverage stops 3 residues before the CDR3 terminus; the germline J gene supplies the remainder. Germline values: CDR1 GTSNPN, CDR2 SVGIG (reference sequence). V lost 0 bases and J 4 bases, leaving 6 bases between the germline ends. This CDR3 is 12 amino acids long.

This clone came up a few times. The CDR3 is cut off 3 residues early in the read; its end comes from the germline J gene. The chain recombines TRBV30 with TRBJ1-2; unclear D gene. CDR3 length equals 15 residues. Germline CDR1 is GTSNPN and CDR2 is SVGIG (reference sequence). The CDR3 spells CAWSGLAGSTDTYTF. CDR3 DNA, as far as it was read: TGTGCCTGGAGTGGCCTAGCGGGGAGCACAGATACC.

Ten or more counts support this clone. The sequenced fragment ends 3 residues before the CDR3 boundary, so the rest is inferred from the germline J gene. The chain is built from TRBV30 and TRBJ2-7; possible D gene TRBD1, 6 bases. This CDR3 is 12 amino acids long. Trimming left V 7 bases short and J 3 bases short, with 13 bases between. Germline V CDR1 and CDR2: GTSNPN, SVGIG (reference sequence). The CDR3 bases that were read are TGTGCCTTATCCCGGGACAACTACGAG. Translating it yields CALSRDNYE. The CDR3 in full is CALSRDNYEQYF.

This clone has ten or more counts. With the read ending 3 residues before the CDR3 end, the germline J gene is used to fill in that end. The chain carries TRBV30 and TRBJ2-3; 10 bases agree with TRBD2. The CDR3 has 15 residues. The germline CDR1 and CDR2 sequences are GTSNPN and SVGIG (reference sequence). Trimming at V came to 1 base and at J to 6 bases, leaving 7 bases not matched to a gene. Incomplete CDR3 DNA: TGTGCCTGGAGTGCCAGCGGGGGGGCCACCGATACG. Its translation is CAWSASGGATDT. The CDR3, in full, reads CAWSASGGATDTQYF.

This clone appeared many times. The CDR3 end falls 3 residues outside the read, so it is completed with the germline J gene. The chain carries TRBV28 and TRBJ1-6; D remains unclear. Trimming shortened V by 10 bases and J by 6 bases, and 13 bases separated the two germline ends. The CDR3 totals 13 residues. The germline V gene encodes CDR1 MDHEN and CDR2 SYDVKM. The sequenced CDR3 bases are TGTGCCACCGCTCATGGGCTTAATTCACCC. Translation gives CATAHGLNSP. The whole CDR3 sequence is CATAHGLNSPLHF.

On this clone: The DNA ends 3 residues before the CDR3 does, and the rest of the CDR3 is filled in from the germline J gene. The chain links TRBV18 to TRBJ2-4; D call uncertain. The CDR3 sequence is 16 residues long. CDR1 and CDR2 from the germline V gene are KGHSH and LQKENI. The CDR3 reads CASSPSSTTPNYGQYF. The covered CDR3 bases are TGTGCCAGCTCGCCCTCTTCGACCACACCGAACTATGGT.

The table lists this clone with a few counts. The read ends 3 residues shy of where the CDR3 ends; the end is completed using the germline J gene. The chain joins TRBV7-2 to TRBJ1-2; no reliable D call. Germline V gene data show CDR1 as SGHTA and CDR2 as FQGNSA. V lost 4 bases to trimming and J lost 3 bases, with 9 bases between them. This CDR3 has 13 residues. The CDR3 here is CASSSPPDYGYTF. The sequenced part of the CDR3 DNA is TGTGCCAGCAGCTCCCCCCCCGACTATGGC.

This clone was seen many times. The read ends 3 residues before the CDR3 terminus; that terminus is restored from the germline J gene. J is TRBJ2-3 and V is TRBV11-2; 7 bases fit TRBD2. This CDR3 is built from 14 residues. V gave up 5 bases and J gave up 6 bases; unmatched junction bases: 8. Germline CDR1 is SGHAT and CDR2 is FQNNGV. CDR3: CASSLAEGGDTQYF. CDR3 DNA (partial): TGTGCCAGCAGCCTAGCGGAGGGCGGGGATACG.

The table lists this clone with many counts. The missing CDR3 end, 3 residues past where the read stops, is filled in from the germline J gene. This rearrangement joins TRBV5-1 to TRBJ1-1; possibly TRBD1 for D (5 bases). Looked up from germline, CDR1 is SGHRS and CDR2 is YFSETQ. The CDR3 runs 14 residues. The germline V and J ends were trimmed by 0 bases and 6 bases, with 12 bases remaining between them. The sequenced CDR3 bases are TGCGCCAGCAGCTTGGATCCAGGGCTTGCTGAA. Its translation is CASSLDPGLAE. The full CDR3 is CASSLDPGLAEAFF.

This clone was seen at least ten times. Read coverage stops 3 residues before the CDR3 terminus; the germline J gene supplies the remainder. This chain links TRBV18 with TRBJ1-6, with 9 bases aligning to TRBD1. V shed 2 bases and J 4 bases; nucleotides not matched to a gene: 0. This CDR3 has 15 residues. Germline CDR1 is KGHSH and CDR2 is LQKENI. This CDR3 is CASSPGTGYNSPLHF. Incomplete CDR3 DNA: TGTGCCAGCTCACCAGGGACAGGGTATAATTCACCC.